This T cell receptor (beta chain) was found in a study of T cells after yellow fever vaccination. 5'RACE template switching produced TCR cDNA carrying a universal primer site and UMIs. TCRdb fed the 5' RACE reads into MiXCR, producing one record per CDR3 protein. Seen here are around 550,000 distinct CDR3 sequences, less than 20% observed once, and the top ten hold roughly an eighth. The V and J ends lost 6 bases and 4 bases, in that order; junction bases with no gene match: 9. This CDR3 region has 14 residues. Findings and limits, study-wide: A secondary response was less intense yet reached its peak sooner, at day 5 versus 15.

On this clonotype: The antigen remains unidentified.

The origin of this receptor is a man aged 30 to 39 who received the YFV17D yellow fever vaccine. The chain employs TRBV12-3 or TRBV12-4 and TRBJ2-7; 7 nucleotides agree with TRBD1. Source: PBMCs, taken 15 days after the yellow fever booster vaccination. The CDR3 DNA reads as TGTGCCAGCAGCGGCTGGGACAGACATTACGAGCAGTACTTC. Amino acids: CASSGWDRHYEQYF.